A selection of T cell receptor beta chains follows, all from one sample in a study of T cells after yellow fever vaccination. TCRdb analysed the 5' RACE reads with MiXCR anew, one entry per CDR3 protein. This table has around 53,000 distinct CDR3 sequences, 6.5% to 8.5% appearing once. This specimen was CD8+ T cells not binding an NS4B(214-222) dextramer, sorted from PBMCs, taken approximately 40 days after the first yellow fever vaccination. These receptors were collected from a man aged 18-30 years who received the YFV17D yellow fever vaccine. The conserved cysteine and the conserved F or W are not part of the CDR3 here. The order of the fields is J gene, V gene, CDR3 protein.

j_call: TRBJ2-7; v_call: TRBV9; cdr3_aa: ASSVGAQQSYEQY
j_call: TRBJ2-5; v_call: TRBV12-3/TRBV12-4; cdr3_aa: ASKDLLETQY
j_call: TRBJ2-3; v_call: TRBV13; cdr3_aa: ASSGRDHTDTQY
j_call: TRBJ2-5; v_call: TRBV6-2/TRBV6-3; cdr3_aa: ASSPSRGTGKETQY
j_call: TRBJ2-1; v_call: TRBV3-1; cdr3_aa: ASSQGGAGFYNEQF
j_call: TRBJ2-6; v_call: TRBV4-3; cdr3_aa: ASSQEGQSGANVLT
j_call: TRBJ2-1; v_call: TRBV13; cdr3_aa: ASSAYWGPVNEQF
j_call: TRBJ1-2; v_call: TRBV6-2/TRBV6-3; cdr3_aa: ASSPGGADGYT
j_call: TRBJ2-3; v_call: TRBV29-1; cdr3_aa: SAQRGESDTQY
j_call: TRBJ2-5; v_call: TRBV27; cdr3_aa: ASSLFRPPALYQETQY
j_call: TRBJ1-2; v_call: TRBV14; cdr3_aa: ASSLSDRFGVGYT
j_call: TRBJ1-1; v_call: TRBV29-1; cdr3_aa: SAWGLSEAF
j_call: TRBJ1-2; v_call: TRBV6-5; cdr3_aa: ASSYKGAGDNYGYT
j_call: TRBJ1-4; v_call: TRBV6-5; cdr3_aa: ASSYGGEKLF
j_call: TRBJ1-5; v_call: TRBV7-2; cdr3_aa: ASSQYSNQPQH
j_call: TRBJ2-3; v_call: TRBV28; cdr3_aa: ASRGTDMSTDTQY
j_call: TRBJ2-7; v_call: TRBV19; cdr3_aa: ASSDRPEQY
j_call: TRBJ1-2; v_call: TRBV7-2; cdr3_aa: ASSLLGQGAYGYT
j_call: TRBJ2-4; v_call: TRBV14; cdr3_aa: ASSPGDQGISNIQY
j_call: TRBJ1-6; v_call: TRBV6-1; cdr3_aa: ASSPPGQYNSPLH
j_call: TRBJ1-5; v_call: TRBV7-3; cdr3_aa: ASRLGGRRNQPQH
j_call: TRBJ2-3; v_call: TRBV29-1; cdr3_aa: SVVGGTDTQY
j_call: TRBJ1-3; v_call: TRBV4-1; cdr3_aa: ASSLGGGAGNTIY
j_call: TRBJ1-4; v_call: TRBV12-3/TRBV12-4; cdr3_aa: ASSLRDGVWLEKLF
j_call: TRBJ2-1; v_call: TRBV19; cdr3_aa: ASSMGHNNEQF
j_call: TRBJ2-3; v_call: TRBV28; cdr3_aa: ASSPVGPEDTQY
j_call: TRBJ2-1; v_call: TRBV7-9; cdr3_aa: ASSQRQGQQF
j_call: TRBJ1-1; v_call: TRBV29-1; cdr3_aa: SVRGRGTEAF
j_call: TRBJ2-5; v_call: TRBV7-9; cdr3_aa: ASSARTSGQETQY
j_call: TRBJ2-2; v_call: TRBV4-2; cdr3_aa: ASSLNLGGRTGELF
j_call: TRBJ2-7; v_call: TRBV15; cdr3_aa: ATSRDLAGSYEQY
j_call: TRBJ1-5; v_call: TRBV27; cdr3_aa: ASSPTPDGNQPQH
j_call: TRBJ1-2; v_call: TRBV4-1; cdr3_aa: ASSQKYRGLQGYT
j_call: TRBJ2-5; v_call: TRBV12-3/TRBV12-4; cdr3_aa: ASSPDSGQETQY
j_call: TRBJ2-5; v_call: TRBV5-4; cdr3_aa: ASSLSGSETQY
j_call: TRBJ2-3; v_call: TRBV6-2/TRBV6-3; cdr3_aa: ASSSLAGETTDTQY
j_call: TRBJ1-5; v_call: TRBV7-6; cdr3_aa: ASSLGQGVNQPQH
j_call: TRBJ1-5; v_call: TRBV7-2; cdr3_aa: ASSSTGGISNQPQH
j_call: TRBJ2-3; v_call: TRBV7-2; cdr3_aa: ASSLGQGATDTQY
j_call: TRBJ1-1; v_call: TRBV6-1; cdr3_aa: ASSGNRGLLLNTEAF
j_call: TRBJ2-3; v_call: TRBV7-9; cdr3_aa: ASSLVGPKGIDTQY
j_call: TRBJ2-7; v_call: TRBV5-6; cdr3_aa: ASSSRGQRPYEQY